This T cell receptor (beta chain) stems from a study of blood T cell repertoires in COVID-19. After removal of 6 bases from V and 1 base from J, the junction contained 7 bases not matched to a gene. Germline CDR1 MNHEY, CDR2 SMNVEV (reference sequence). There are 15 residues in the CDR3. Per the original data handling: Amplification of reference gene primers was used by the study to estimate nucleated cell counts. Generated by immunoSEQ multiplex PCR, the TCRdb table keeps only in-frame clones and is missing some. V and J calls and clone size are copied from that table; D and trimming were computed from the DNA. The sample records about 250,000 clones, around 89% being singletons. The sample holds one count of this clone.

The origin of this receptor is a man younger than 45 with acute or convalescent COVID-19. Sequencing was done on a sample of peripheral blood. V gene TRBV27 combines with J gene TRBJ2-3; 7 nucleotides agree with TRBD2. The CDR3, as DNA: TGTGCCAGCAGATTTGAGCGGGGACGCACAGATACGCAGTATTTT. Encoded protein: CASRFERGRTDTQYF.